The source of this T cell receptor (beta chain) is a study of T cell clonality in common variable immunodeficiency. The protocol was immunoSEQ multiplex PCR, while the TCRdb copy is restricted to in-frame clones and leaves out a portion. Listed for the sample are about 47,000 clones, none seen a single time. This clone occurred many times. Input material: peripheral blood mononuclear cells. This receptor was obtained from a person aged 18 to 75 in good health.

The chain's CDR3 is CASSYNGQGAMNEQFF. CDR3 DNA, as far as it was read: TGCGCCAGCAGCTATAATGGACAGGGGGCAATGAATGAG. The chain recombines TRBV5-1 with TRBJ2-1; 11 bases map to TRBD1. The CDR3 goes on 3 residues after the read ends, and that part is filled in from the germline J gene. The CDR3 spans 16 residues. The trim removed 3 bases at V and 7 bases at J, leaving 9 bases unmatched. CDR1 SGHRS and CDR2 YFSETQ come from the germline V gene. The variable domain in full, completed from reference TRBV5-1 and TRBJ2-1, reads KAGVTQTPRYLIKTRGQQVTLSCSPISGHRSVSWYQQTPGQGLQFLFEYFSETQRNKGNFPGRFSGRQFSNSRSEMNVSTLELGDSALYLCASSYNGQGAMNEQFFGPGTRLTVL.